A single sample is the source of the 7 T cell receptor beta chains below, sequenced in a study of T cell changes during pregnancy in multiple sclerosis. The table came from immunoSEQ multiplex PCR; TCRdb's copy has only in-frame clones and leaves some out. The table records over 30,000 clones, roughly 93% of them present only once. The material was CD4+ T cells from peripheral blood mononuclear cells, obtained after pregnancy. These receptors were collected from a female donor with multiple sclerosis, enrolled in a pregnancy study.

The rearrangement joins TRBV7-2 to TRBJ2-3; 7 nucleotides match TRBD2. Germline CDR1 is SGHTA and CDR2 is FQGNSA. This CDR3 contains 15 residues. The ends lost 4 bases at V and 1 base at J; junction bases unmatched: 5. The CDR3 spells CASSSAAGGTDTQYF. The DNA of the CDR3 is TGTGCCAGCAGCTCAGCGGCGGGAGGCACAGATACGCAGTATTTT.

The chain is built from TRBV30 and TRBJ1-1, with 7 bases identical to TRBD1. Trimming removed 4 bases from V and 1 base from J; junction bases left unmatched: 12. Per germline, CDR1 GTSNPN and CDR2 SVGIG (reference sequence). The CDR3 contains 16 residues. As DNA, the CDR3 is TGTGCCTGGATCCTACTCCCGGGACAGCCGAACACTGAAGCTTTCTTT. It codes for CAWILLPGQPNTEAFF.

This chain joins TRBV7-2 and TRBJ1-1, with 11 bases lining up with TRBD1. The CDR3 covers 18 residues. Germline V gives CDR1 SGHTA, CDR2 FQGNSA. The J segment lost 1 base and the V segment lost 4 bases, leaving 11 bases of the junction unmatched. CDR3 sequence (DNA): TGTGCCAGCAGCTCGGACAGGGGGCGCGGTTGGACGAACACTGAAGCTTTCTTT. This encodes CASSSDRGRGWTNTEAFF.

This chain connects TRBV5-6 to TRBJ1-3; 10 bases align to TRBD1. CDR1 is SGHDT and CDR2 is YYEEEE in the germline V gene. With V trimmed by 0 bases and J by 3 bases, 9 bases remained unmatched. This CDR3 is 18 amino acids long. CDR3 loop: CASSLGRTGGRFGNTIYF. CDR3 DNA: TGTGCCAGCAGCTTGGGCCGGACAGGGGGAAGATTTGGAAACACCATATATTTT.

The rearrangement uses TRBV6-1 and TRBJ1-1, with 7 bases fitting TRBD1. The CDR3 consists of 14 residues. CDR1 MNHNS and CDR2 SASEGT come from the germline V gene. With V trimmed by 5 bases and J by 0 bases, 3 bases remained unmatched. CDR3 nucleotide sequence: TGTGCCAGCAGTAAGGGACAGTTGAACACTGAAGCTTTCTTT. Protein product: CASSKGQLNTEAFF.

The rearrangement links TRBV29-1 to TRBJ2-3; 9 bases align to TRBD2. With V trimmed by 3 bases and J by 5 bases, 9 bases remained unmatched. Germline V CDR1 and CDR2: SQVTM, ANQGSEA. The CDR3 loop spans 15 amino acids. The CDR3 reads CSVEGAAGGIDTQYF. The CDR3 DNA sequence: TGCAGCGTTGAGGGTGCGGCGGGGGGGATAGATACGCAGTATTTT.

The chain combines TRBV30 with TRBJ1-2, with 10 bases fitting TRBD1. Germline values: CDR1 GTSNPN, CDR2 SVGIG (reference sequence). The CDR3 is 13 residues long. Trimming cost V 3 bases and J 5 bases; bases outside gene matches: 3. CDR3 in amino acids: CAWRTGGAYGYTF. CDR3 DNA: TGTGCCTGGAGGACAGGGGGCGCATATGGCTACACCTTC.